This T cell receptor (beta chain) originates from a study of T cells in Graves' hyperthyroidism and ophthalmopathy. The source material, RNA transcripts, was used to amplify TCR beta CDR3 regions. First-round RT-PCR targeting the TCR CDR3 was performed with the HTBI primer set. TCRdb passed the multiplex PCR reads through MiXCR, listing each CDR3 protein once. This sample has a few hundred thousand distinct CDR3 sequences, with 15% to 19% found just once. CDR1 is MDHEN and CDR2 is SYDVKM in the germline V gene. CDR3 size: 15 residues. The ends lost 6 bases at V and 8 bases at J; junction bases unmatched: 8. Newly diagnosed hyperthyroidism patients aged 18 to 65 years had disease lasting under 2 months. Clinical symptoms, serum thyroxine and TRAb, thyroid ultrasound and orbital computed tomography together formed the diagnostic basis.

The sequencing input was blood. This chain joins TRBV28 and TRBJ2-2, with 11 bases aligning to TRBD2. The source of this sequence is a woman aged 18-29 years with Graves' hyperthyroidism that later progressed to Graves' ophthalmopathy. The CDR3 reads CASRVTSGRLGELFF. CDR3 bases: TGTGCCAGCAGGGTTACTAGCGGGAGACTGGGGGAGCTGTTTTTT.